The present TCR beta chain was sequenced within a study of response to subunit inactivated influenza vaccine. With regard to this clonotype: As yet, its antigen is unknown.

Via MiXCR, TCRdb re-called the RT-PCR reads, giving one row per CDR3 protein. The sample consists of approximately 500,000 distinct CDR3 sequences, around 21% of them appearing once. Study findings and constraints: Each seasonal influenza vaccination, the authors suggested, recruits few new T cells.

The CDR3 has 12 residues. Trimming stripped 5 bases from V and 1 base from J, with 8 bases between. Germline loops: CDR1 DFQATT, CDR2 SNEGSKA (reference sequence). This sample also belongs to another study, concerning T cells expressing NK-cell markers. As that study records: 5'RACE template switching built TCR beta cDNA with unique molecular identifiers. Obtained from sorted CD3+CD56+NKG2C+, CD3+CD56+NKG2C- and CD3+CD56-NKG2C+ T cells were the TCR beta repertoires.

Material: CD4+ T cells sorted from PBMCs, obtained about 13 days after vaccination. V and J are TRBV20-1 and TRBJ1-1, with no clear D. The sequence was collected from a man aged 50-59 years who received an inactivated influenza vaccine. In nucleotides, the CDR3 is TGCAGTGCTCCCCGACAGAACACTGAAGCTTTCTTT. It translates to CSAPRQNTEAFF.